One and the same sample provided the 30 T cell receptor beta chains below, sequenced in a study of blood T cell repertoires in COVID-19. Method: immunoSEQ multiplex PCR; TCRdb's copy keeps in-frame clones and lacks some. The sample has 180,000 or so clones, around 88% seen once. Sequenced material: peripheral blood. These receptor sequences come from a woman younger than 45 with acute or convalescent COVID-19.

This chain uses TRBV3-1 (or the pseudogene TRBV3-2) with TRBJ2-1, with a tentative D call TRBD2 (6 bases). The CDR3 is 15 residues long. Per germline, CDR1 LGHDT and CDR2 YNNKEL (reference sequence). The V and J ends lost 3 bases and 2 bases respectively, with 11 bases between them. CDR3 nucleotides: TGTGCCAGCAGCCAGACTAGGTCCACCTACAATGAGCAGTTCTTC. Translating it yields CASSQTRSTYNEQFF.

This chain's CDR3 is CASSLPGRDYNEQFF. The CDR3 DNA sequence: TGTGCCAGCAGCTTACCGGGGCGGGACTACAATGAGCAGTTCTTC. This sequence joins TRBV7-8 and TRBJ2-1; weak D call: TRBD2 (6 bases). Germline V gene lookup returns CDR1 SGHVS and CDR2 FQNEAQ. V lost 2 bases to trimming and J lost 3 bases, with 11 bases between them. CDR3 length equals 15 residues.

This clone was seen a handful of times. The chain's CDR3 is CASSIVPGSSGNTIYF. DNA for the CDR3: TGTGCCAGTAGTATAGTTCCGGGATCCTCTGGAAACACCATATATTTT. The chain employs TRBV19 and TRBJ1-3; D unclear. Germline-derived CDR1 and CDR2 are LNHDA and SQIVND (reference sequence). The V gene lost 1 base and the J gene lost 0 bases, with 10 bases spanning the gap. The CDR3 is 16 residues long.

V and J are TRBV20-1 and TRBJ2-7, with TRBD2 matching over 9 bases. CDR1 is DFQATT and CDR2 is SNEGSKA in the germline V gene (reference sequence). V dropped 6 bases and J dropped 7; count of bases not matched to a gene: 4. CDR3 length equals 11 residues. The DNA for the CDR3 is TGCAGTGCCACGGGACTAGCAGAGCAGTACTTC. It encodes CSATGLAEQYF.

This sequence joins TRBV7-9 and TRBJ2-3; D may be TRBD1 (5 bases). The V gene's germline CDR1 is SEHNR and CDR2 FQNEAQ (reference sequence). V lost 6 bases and J lost 0, with 7 bases in between. The CDR3 totals 13 residues. In DNA, the CDR3 is TGTGCCAGCAGGGGGCGCAGCACAGATACGCAGTATTTT. Protein product: CASRGRSTDTQYF.

About this clone: Other DNA sequences from this sample encode an identical CDR3 as well. The rearrangement links TRBV11-3 to TRBJ2-3; 8 bases are a match to TRBD2. Germline V gene lookup returns CDR1 SGHNT and CDR2 YENEEA. The ends lost 5 bases at V and 1 base at J; junction bases unmatched: 2. This CDR3 is built from 14 residues. The CDR3 protein is CASSLGGGTDTQYF. CDR3 bases: TGTGCCAGCAGCCTCGGGGGGGGCACAGATACGCAGTATTTT.

The chain combines TRBV30 with TRBJ2-5; 10 bases match TRBD2. Trimming cost V 7 bases and J 4 bases; bases outside gene matches: 3. There are 12 residues in the CDR3. Per germline, CDR1 GTSNPN and CDR2 SVGIG (reference sequence). The CDR3 is CAFSGRSETQYF. DNA of the CDR3: TGTGCCTTTAGCGGGAGGTCAGAGACCCAGTACTTC.

The chain recombines TRBV7-9 with TRBJ1-1; D remains ambiguous. V was cut by 3 bases and J by 5 bases, with 19 bases left in between. Germline V CDR1 and CDR2: SEHNR, FQNEAQ (reference sequence). The CDR3 length is 16 residues. CDR3 nucleotides: TGTGCCAGCAGCTTGACACTAAGCGGGGTCGGTACTGAAGCTTTCTTT. Translating it yields CASSLTLSGVGTEAFF.

The chain uses TRBV2 and TRBJ2-1, with 10 bases fitting TRBD2. CDR1 is SNHLY and CDR2 is FYNNEI in the germline V gene. The length of the CDR3 is 15 residues. The V segment lost 3 bases and the J segment 10 bases; nucleotides outside the gene matches: 9. CDR3 protein: CASSDPLAGAGEQFF. DNA for the CDR3: TGTGCCAGCAGTGATCCCCTAGCGGGAGCTGGCGAGCAGTTCTTC.

This chain uses TRBV28 with TRBJ2-2, with 7 nucleotides matching TRBD1. With 7 bases clipped from V and 4 bases from J, the junction kept 6 bases outside the gene matches. Germline assignment: CDR1 MDHEN and CDR2 SYDVKM. The CDR3 is 14 residues long. Here the CDR3 DNA reads TGTGCCAGCATGGTAGGGACAGCCACCGGGGAGCTGTTTTTT. This translates into CASMVGTATGELFF.

The chain employs TRBV10-1 and TRBJ2-2; no clear D gene. Looked up from germline, CDR1 is WNHNN and CDR2 is SYGVQD (reference sequence). There are 14 residues in the CDR3. V shed 0 bases and J shed 8 bases, with 10 bases lying between them. CDR3 nucleotide sequence: TGCGCCAGCAGTGAGTCTCTGGGCCTGGGGGAGCTGTTTTTT. As protein: CASSESLGLGELFF.

CDR3 nucleotide sequence: TGTGCCACCAGTGGCCGTCAGGGAAGCACAGATACGCAGTATTTT. It translates to CATSGRQGSTDTQYF. This chain uses TRBV24-1 with TRBJ2-3; D might be TRBD1 (5 bases). Germline V gene sequence: CDR1 KGHDR, CDR2 SFDVKD. The CDR3 extends over 15 amino acids. V was pared by 5 bases and J by 0 bases, with 11 bases between.

The J gene is TRBJ2-1, the V gene TRBV11-2; weak D call: TRBD2 (6 bases). With 3 bases removed from V and 7 bases from J, the gap between germline ends came to 19 bases. Germline CDR1 SGHAT, CDR2 FQNNGV. This CDR3 region has 16 residues. CDR3 region: CASSLDGTQMWNEQFF. CDR3 bases: TGTGCCAGCAGCTTGGACGGGACTCAAATGTGGAATGAGCAGTTCTTC.

J is TRBJ2-1 and V is TRBV5-6; 7 bases align to TRBD2. Germline V gives CDR1 SGHDT, CDR2 YYEEEE. Losses at the gene ends were 0 bases for V and 3 bases for J; bases not matched to a gene: 6. The CDR3 spans 16 residues. CDR3 in DNA: TGTGCCAGCAGCTTGGCCCCTAGCGGAGGCTACAATGAGCAGTTCTTC. Protein: CASSLAPSGGYNEQFF.

The chain links TRBV23-1 to TRBJ2-7, with D tentatively TRBD1 (6 bases). Being an ORF, TRBV23-1 has a function that is uncertain. The CDR3 spans 15 residues. V lost 2 bases and J lost 3, with 14 bases in between. The CDR3 nucleotides are TGCGCCAGCAGTCAAAATATGGACAGACGCTACGAGCAGTACTTC. This gives the protein CASSQNMDRRYEQYF.

CDR3 coding DNA: TGTGCCAGCAGCTTATACCGCACGGACAGTTTGGGAGATACGCAGTATTTT. Its protein product is CASSLYRTDSLGDTQYF. The rearrangement uses TRBV11-2 and TRBJ2-3, with D perhaps TRBD1 (6 bases). Germline CDR1 reads SGHAT; CDR2 reads FQNNGV. With 2 bases removed from V and 5 bases from J, the gap between germline ends came to 20 bases. The CDR3 is 17 residues long.

J is TRBJ1-4 and V is TRBV5-1, with 8 bases lining up with TRBD1. V shed 10 bases and J 5 bases; nucleotides not matched to a gene: 22. CDR3 length: 18 amino acids. Germline CDR1 is SGHRS and CDR2 is YFSETQ. The CDR3, as DNA: TGCGCCGGATCCGGGACAGGAGAGGTAGAGAGAGAGAATGAAAAACTGTTTTTT. It yields the protein CAGSGTGEVERENEKLFF.

This chain uses TRBV29-1 with TRBJ2-3, with 7 positions matching TRBD1. The V and J ends lost 4 bases and 2 bases, in that order; junction bases with no gene match: 6. The V gene's germline CDR1 is SQVTM and CDR2 ANQGSEA. The CDR3 is made up of 14 amino acids. The DNA of the CDR3 is TGCAGCGTTGTAAAGGACAGGCTCACAGATACGCAGTATTTT. Encoded protein: CSVVKDRLTDTQYF.

V and J are TRBV5-1 and TRBJ1-1, with a weak D call TRBD1 (5 bases). CDR3 size: 13 residues. Germline V gene sequence: CDR1 SGHRS, CDR2 YFSETQ. V was clipped by 4 bases and J by 4 bases, with 11 bases between them. The CDR3 DNA reads as TGCGCCAGCAGCCACGGCCAGGGCACTGAAGCTTTCTTT. Its protein is CASSHGQGTEAFF.

The chain joins TRBV2 to TRBJ2-1, with 7 bases matching TRBD2. V dropped 6 bases and J dropped 1; count of bases not matched to a gene: 6. CDR1 and CDR2 (germline): SNHLY, FYNNEI. CDR3 length: 15 amino acids. The CDR3 DNA sequence: TGTGCCAGCAGACCGGGCGGGGGATCCTACAATGAGCAGTTCTTC. It encodes CASRPGGGSYNEQFF. The variable domain in full, completed from reference TRBV2 and TRBJ2-1, reads EPEVTQTPSHQVTQMGQEVILRCVPISNHLYFYWYRQILGQKVEFLVSFYNNEISEKSEIFDDQFSVERPDGSNFTLKIRSTKLEDSAMYFCASRPGGGSYNEQFFGPGTRLTVL.

The rearrangement links TRBV5-1 to TRBJ2-5; 9 positions agree with TRBD1. The junction had 2 bases not matched to a gene; V was cut back by 0 bases and J by 5 bases. The CDR3 sequence is 14 residues long. CDR1 is SGHRS, CDR2 YFSETQ, per germline. CDR3 bases: TGCGCCAGCAGCTTGGCTGGACAGGGGGAGACCCAGTACTTC. Its translation: CASSLAGQGETQYF.

This clone has just one count. The chain employs TRBV5-1 and TRBJ1-1; D is perhaps TRBD1 (5 bases). V lost 2 bases and J 4 bases, leaving 18 bases between the germline ends. Per the germline V gene, CDR1 is SGHRS and CDR2 is YFSETQ. This CDR3 is 16 amino acids long. The CDR3 DNA sequence: TGCGCCAGCAGCTTTGACCACCAACACGGGGGCACTGAAGCTTTCTTT. It specifies CASSFDHQHGGTEAFF.

The chain uses TRBV28 and TRBJ1-4, with D hard to call. V was clipped by 9 bases and J by 3 bases, with 11 bases between them. This CDR3 is 13 amino acids long. Per the germline V gene, CDR1 is MDHEN and CDR2 is SYDVKM. The CDR3 reads CASRRASNEKLFF. The CDR3 nucleotides read TGTGCCAGTCGGAGGGCCTCTAATGAAAAACTGTTTTTT.

A single count supports this clone. The V and J genes are TRBV19 and TRBJ2-2, with D tentatively TRBD2 (6 bases). CDR1 and CDR2 (germline): LNHDA, SQIVND (reference sequence). CDR3 length: 16 amino acids. Trimming cost V 2 bases and J 4 bases, with 14 bases left between them. CDR3 in amino acids: CASSIWKGGTTGELFF. The CDR3 bases are TGTGCCAGTAGTATATGGAAGGGCGGGACCACCGGGGAGCTGTTTTTT.

The CDR3: CASSYSVKATQYF. CDR3 sequence (DNA): TGTGCCAGCAGTTACTCGGTGAAAGCTACGCAGTATTTT. The chain links TRBV6-5 to TRBJ2-3; D is uncertain. The V end lost 0 bases, the J end lost 8 bases, and 9 bases lay between the germline ends. This CDR3 comprises 13 residues. Germline CDR1 and CDR2: MNHEY and SVGAGI.

The V gene is TRBV7-9, the J gene TRBJ1-3; no definite D call. Deletions cut 8 bases from V and 0 bases from J, with 11 bases between. Germline V gene lookup returns CDR1 SEHNR and CDR2 FQNEAQ (reference sequence). This CDR3 region has 14 residues. In DNA, the CDR3 is TGTGCCAGCGGGGAGCAGCCCTCTGGAAACACCATATATTTT. This translates into CASGEQPSGNTIYF.

The V call is TRBV5-6, the J call TRBJ1-2; TRBD1 matches 7 bases. The germline CDR1 and CDR2 sequences are SGHDT and YYEEEE. With V trimmed by 5 bases and J by 1 base, 8 bases remained unmatched. CDR3 length equals 15 residues. The CDR3 nucleotides read TGTGCCAGCAGTCTCGGGGACAGCTATAACTATGGCTACACCTTC. Translated, it gives CASSLGDSYNYGYTF.

This chain joins TRBV28 and TRBJ2-7, with a weak D call TRBD2 (5 bases). The CDR3 is 11 amino acids. Trimming pared 2 bases from V and 11 bases from J, leaving 10 bases between. The germline CDR1 and CDR2 sequences are MDHEN and SYDVKM. CDR3 loop: CASSLRAGKYF. The CDR3 region has the DNA TGTGCCAGCAGTTTAAGGGCGGGCAAGTACTTC.

The chain joins TRBV5-1 to TRBJ2-1; maybe TRBD2 (5 bases). Germline V CDR1 and CDR2: SGHRS, YFSETQ. The CDR3 has 11 amino acids. V lost 4 bases to trimming and J lost 10 bases, with 9 bases between them. The CDR3 DNA is TGCGCCAGCAGCGAAGGACTGGAGCAGTTCTTC. Protein product: CASSEGLEQFF.

The V gene is TRBV6-1, the J gene TRBJ2-3; D uncertain. V lost 3 bases and J 5 bases, leaving 3 bases between the germline ends. The germline V gene has CDR1 MNHNS and CDR2 SASEGT. The CDR3 sequence is 11 residues long. CDR3 loop: CASSDGDTQYF. The DNA for the CDR3 is TGTGCCAGCAGTGACGGAGATACGCAGTATTTT.